This section outlines one TCR beta chain sequence together with its context. The data were taken from a study of blood T cell repertoires in COVID-19. Sequenced by immunoSEQ multiplex PCR; TCRdb stores in-frame clones only, minus some. The sample lists about 140,000 clones, approximately 89% seen once, with more than 25% in the top ten. The material sequenced was peripheral blood. The sequence was collected from a human donor in a cohort sampled during active COVID-19.

CDR3 nucleotide sequence: TGTGCCAGCAGTTCACACGACAGGAACTATGGCTACACCTTC. Its translation: CASSSHDRNYGYTF. This chain joins TRBV27 and TRBJ1-2; D may be TRBD1 (6 bases). Trimming shortened V by 4 bases and J by 2 bases, and 11 bases separated the two germline ends. Germline V gene lookup returns CDR1 MNHEY and CDR2 SMNVEV (reference sequence). The CDR3 is 14 amino acids.